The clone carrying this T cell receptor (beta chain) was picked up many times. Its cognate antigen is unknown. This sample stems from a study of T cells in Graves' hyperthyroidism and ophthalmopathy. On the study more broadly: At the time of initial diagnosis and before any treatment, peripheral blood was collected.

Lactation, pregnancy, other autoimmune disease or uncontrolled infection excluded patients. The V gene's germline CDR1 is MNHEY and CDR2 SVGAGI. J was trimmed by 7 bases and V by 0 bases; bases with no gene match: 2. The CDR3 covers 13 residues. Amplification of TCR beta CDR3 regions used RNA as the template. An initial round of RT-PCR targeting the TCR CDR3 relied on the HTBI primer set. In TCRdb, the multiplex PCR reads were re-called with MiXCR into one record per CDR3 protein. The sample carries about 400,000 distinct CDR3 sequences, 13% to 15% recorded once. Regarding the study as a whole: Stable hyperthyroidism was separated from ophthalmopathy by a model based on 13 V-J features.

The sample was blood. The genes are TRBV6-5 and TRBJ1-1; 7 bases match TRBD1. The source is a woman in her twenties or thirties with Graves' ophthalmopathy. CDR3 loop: CASSYSGDSEAFF. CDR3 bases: TGTGCCAGCAGTTACTCGGGGGACAGTGAAGCTTTCTTT.